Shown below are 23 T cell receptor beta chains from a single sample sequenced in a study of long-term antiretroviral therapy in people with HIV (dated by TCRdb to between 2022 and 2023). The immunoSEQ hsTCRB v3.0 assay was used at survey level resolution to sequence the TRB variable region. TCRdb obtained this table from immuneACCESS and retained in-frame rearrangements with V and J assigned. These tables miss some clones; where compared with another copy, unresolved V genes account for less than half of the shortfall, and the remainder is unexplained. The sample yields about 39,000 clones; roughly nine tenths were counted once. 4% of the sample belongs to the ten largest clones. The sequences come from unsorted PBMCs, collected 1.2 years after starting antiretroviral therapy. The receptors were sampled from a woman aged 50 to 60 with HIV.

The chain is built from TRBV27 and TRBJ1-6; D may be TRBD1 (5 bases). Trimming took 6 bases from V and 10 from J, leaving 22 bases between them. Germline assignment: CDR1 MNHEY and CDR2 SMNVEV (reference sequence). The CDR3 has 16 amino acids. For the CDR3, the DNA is TGTGCCAGCAGAAAACGATGGGGCCAGGGAGAATCACCCCTCCACTTT. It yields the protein CASRKRWGQGESPLHF.

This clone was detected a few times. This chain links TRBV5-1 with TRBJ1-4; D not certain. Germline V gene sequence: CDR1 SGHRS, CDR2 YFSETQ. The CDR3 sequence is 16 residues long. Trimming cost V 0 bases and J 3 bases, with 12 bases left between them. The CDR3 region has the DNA TGCGCCAGCAGCTTGGAACCAGGAGGCCCTAATGAAAAACTGTTTTTT. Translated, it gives CASSLEPGGPNEKLFF.

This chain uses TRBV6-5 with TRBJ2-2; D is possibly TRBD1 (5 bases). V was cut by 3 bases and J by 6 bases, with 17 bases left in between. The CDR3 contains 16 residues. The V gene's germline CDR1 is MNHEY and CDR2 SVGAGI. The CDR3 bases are TGTGCCAGCAGTTATCCAACAGGAACTTTCGCCGGGGAGCTGTTTTTT. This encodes CASSYPTGTFAGELFF.

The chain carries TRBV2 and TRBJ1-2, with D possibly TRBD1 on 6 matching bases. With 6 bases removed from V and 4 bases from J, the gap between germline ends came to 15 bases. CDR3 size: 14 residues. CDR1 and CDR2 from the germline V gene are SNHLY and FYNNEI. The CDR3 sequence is CASSPTGQLYGYTF. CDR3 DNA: TGTGCCAGCAGCCCTACCGGACAGCTCTATGGCTACACCTTC.

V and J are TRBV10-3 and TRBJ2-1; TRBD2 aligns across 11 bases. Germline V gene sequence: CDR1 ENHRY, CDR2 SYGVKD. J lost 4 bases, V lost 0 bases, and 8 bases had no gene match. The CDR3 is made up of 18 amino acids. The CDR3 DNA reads TGTGCCATCAGTGAGTCAAAGACCGGGACTAGCGGATACAATGAGCAGTTCTTC. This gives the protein CAISESKTGTSGYNEQFF.

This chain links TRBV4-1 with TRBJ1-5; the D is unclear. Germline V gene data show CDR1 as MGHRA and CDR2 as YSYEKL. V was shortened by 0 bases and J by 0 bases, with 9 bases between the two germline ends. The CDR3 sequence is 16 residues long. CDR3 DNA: TGCGCCAGCAGCCAAGATGGAGGGTATAGCAATCAGCCCCAGCATTTT. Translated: CASSQDGGYSNQPQHF.

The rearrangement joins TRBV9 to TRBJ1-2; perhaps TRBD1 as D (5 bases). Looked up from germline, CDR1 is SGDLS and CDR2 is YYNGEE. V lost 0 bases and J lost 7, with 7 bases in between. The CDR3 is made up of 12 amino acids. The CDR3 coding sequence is TGTGCCAGCAGCGTAGCGGGGGTTGGCTACACCTTC. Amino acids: CASSVAGVGYTF.

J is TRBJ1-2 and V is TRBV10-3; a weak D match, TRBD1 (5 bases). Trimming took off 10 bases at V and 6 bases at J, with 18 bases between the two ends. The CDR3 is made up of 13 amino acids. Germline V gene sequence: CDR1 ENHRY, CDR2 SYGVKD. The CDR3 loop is CATLGPGTDGYTF. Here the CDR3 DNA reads TGTGCCACCCTAGGTCCGGGGACGGATGGCTACACCTTC.

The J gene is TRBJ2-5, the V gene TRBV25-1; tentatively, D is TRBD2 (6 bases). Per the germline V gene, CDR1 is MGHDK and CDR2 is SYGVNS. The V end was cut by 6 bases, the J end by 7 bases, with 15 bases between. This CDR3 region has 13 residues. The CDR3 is CASSGGFTGTQYF. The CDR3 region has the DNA TGTGCCAGCAGCGGGGGATTTACGGGGACCCAGTACTTC.

CDR3 DNA sequence: TGTGCCAGCAGTACGGGGAGGTGGGAGCTGTTTTTT. It encodes CASSTGRWELFF. This rearrangement joins TRBV2 to TRBJ2-2; weak D call: TRBD2 (6 bases). Trimming cost V 5 bases and J 9 bases, with 10 bases left between them. The CDR3 runs 12 residues. CDR1 is SNHLY and CDR2 is FYNNEI in the germline V gene.

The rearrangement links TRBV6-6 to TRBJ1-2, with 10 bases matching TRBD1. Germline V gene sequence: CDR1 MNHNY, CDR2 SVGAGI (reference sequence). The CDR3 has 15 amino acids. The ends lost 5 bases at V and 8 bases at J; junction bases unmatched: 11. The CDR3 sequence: CASSPRTGGSNGYTF. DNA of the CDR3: TGTGCCAGCAGTCCGCGGACAGGGGGGAGTAACGGCTACACCTTC.

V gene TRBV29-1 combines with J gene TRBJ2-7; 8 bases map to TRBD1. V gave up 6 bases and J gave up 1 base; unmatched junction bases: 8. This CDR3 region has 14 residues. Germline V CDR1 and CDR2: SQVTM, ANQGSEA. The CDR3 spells CSVGPGTGSYEQYF. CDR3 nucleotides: TGCAGCGTGGGGCCCGGGACAGGTTCCTACGAGCAGTACTTC.

CDR3 sequence: CGSCGVGTEAFF. For the CDR3, the DNA is TGCGGCTCATGCGGGGTGGGCACTGAAGCTTTCTTT. This chain joins TRBV10-2 and TRBJ1-1; no firm D call. This CDR3 has 12 amino acids. Germline CDR1 and CDR2: WSHSY and SAAADI.

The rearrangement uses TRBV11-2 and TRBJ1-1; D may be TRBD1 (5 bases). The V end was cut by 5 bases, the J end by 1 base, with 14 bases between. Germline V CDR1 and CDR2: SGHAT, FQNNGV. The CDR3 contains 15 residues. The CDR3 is CASSPSEGWNTEAFF. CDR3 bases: TGTGCCAGCAGCCCTTCCGAGGGGTGGAACACTGAAGCTTTCTTT.

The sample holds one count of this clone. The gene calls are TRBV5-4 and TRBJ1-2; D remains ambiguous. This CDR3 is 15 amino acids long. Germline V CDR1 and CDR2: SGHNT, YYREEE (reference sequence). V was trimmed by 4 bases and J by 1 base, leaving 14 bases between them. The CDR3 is CASSGVPGGNYGYTF. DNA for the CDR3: TGTGCCAGCAGCGGGGTCCCAGGTGGTAACTATGGCTACACCTTC.

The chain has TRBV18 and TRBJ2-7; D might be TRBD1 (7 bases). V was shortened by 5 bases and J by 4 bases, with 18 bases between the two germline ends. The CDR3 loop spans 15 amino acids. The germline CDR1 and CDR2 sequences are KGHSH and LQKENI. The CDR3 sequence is CASSSQGGRIYEQYF. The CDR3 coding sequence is TGTGCCAGCTCATCCCAGGGGGGAAGAATTTACGAGCAGTACTTC. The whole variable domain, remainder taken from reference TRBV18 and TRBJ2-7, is NAGVMQNPRHLVRRRGQEARLRCSPMKGHSHVYWYRQLPEEGLKFMVYLQKENIIDESGMPKERFSAEFPKEGPSILRIQQVVRGDSAAYFCASSSQGGRIYEQYFGPGTRLTVT.

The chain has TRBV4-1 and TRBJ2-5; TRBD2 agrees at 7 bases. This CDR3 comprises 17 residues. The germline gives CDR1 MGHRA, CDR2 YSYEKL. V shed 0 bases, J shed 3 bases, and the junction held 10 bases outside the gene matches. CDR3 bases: TGCGCCAGCAGCCAAGAGGGGGTGGGGCGGGGGAAAGAGACCCAGTACTTC. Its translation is CASSQEGVGRGKETQYF.

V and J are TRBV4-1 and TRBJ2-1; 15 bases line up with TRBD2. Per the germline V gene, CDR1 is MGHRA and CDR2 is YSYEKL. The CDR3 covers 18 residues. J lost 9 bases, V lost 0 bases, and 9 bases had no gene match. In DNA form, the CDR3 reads TGCGCCAGCAGCCAAGACCCGTGGACTAGCGGGGGGGCGGGTGAGCAGTTCTTC. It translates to CASSQDPWTSGGAGEQFF.

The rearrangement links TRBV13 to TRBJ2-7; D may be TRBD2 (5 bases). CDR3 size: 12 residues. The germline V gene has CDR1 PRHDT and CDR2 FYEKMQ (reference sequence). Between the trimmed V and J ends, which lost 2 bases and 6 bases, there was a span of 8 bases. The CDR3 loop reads CASSLMAGEQYF. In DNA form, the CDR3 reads TGTGCCAGCAGCTTAATGGCGGGCGAGCAGTACTTC. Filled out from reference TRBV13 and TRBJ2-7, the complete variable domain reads AAGVIQSPRHLIKEKRETATLKCYPIPRHDTVYWYQQGPGQDPQFLISFYEKMQSDKGSIPDRFSAQQFSDYHSELNMSSLELGDSALYFCASSLMAGEQYFGPGTRLTVT.

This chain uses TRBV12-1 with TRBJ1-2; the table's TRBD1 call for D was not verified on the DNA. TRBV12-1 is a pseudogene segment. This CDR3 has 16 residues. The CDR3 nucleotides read TGTGCCAGCCGCCTCGAAATATTACAGGGTAACTATGGCTACACCTTC. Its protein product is CASRLEILQGNYGYTF.

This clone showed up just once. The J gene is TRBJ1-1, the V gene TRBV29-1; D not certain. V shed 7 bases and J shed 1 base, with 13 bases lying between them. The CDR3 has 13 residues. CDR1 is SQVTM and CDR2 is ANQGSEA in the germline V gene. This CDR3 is CSGKGLQNTEAFF. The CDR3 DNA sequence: TGCAGCGGTAAGGGTCTTCAGAACACTGAAGCTTTCTTT.

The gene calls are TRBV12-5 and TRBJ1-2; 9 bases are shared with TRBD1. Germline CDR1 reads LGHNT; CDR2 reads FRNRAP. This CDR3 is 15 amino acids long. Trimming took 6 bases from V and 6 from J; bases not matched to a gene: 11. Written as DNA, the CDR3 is TGTGCTAGTGGCATACTCACAGGGGGCCAGGATGGCTACACCTTC. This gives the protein CASGILTGGQDGYTF. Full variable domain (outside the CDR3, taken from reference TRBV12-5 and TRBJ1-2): DARVTQTPRHKVTEMGQEVTMRCQPILGHNTVFWYRQTMMQGLELLAYFRNRAPLDDSGMPKDRFSAEMPDATLATLKIQPSEPRDSAVYFCASGILTGGQDGYTFGSGTRLTVV.

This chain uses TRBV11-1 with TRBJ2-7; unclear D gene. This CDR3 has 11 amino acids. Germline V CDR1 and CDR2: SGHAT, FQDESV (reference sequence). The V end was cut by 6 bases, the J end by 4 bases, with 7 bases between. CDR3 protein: CASSTQYEQYF. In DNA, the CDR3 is TGTGCCAGCAGTACCCAGTACGAGCAGTACTTC. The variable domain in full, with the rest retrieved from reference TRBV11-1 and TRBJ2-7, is EAEVAQSPRYKITEKSQAVAFWCDPISGHATLYWYRQILGQGPELLVQFQDESVVDDSQLPKDRFSAERLKGVDSTLKIQPAELGDSAMYLCASSTQYEQYFGPGTRLTVT.